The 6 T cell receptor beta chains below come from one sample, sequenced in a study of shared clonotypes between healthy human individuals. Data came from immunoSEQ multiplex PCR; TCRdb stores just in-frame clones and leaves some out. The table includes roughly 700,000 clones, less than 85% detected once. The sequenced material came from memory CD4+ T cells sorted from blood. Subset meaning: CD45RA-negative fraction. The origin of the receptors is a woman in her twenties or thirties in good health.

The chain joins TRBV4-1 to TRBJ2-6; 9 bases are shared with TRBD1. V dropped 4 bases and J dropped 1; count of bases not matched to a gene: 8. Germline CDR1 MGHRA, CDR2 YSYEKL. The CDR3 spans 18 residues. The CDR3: CASSLAPGTGSGANVLTF. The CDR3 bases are TGCGCCAGCAGCCTAGCTCCCGGGACAGGGTCTGGGGCCAACGTCCTGACTTTC.

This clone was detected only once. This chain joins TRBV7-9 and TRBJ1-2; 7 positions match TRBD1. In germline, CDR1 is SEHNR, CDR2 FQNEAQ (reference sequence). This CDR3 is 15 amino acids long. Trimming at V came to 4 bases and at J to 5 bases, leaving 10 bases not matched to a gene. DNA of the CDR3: TGTGCCAGCAGCTCCACCCCACAGGGGAGATATGGCTACACCTTC. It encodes CASSSTPQGRYGYTF.

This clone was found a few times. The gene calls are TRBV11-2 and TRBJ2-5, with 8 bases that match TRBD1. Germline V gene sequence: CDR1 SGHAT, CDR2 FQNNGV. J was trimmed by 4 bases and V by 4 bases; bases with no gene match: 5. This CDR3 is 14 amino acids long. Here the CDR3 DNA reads TGTGCCAGCAGCTCCAGGACAGGGCTAGAGACCCAGTACTTC. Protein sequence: CASSSRTGLETQYF.

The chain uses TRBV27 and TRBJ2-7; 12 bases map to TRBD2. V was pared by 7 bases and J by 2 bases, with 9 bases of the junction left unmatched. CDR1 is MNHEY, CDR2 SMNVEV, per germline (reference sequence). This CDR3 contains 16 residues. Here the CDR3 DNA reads TGTGCCAGCAACAGACTAGCGGGAGCCCCTACCTACGAGCAGTACTTC. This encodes CASNRLAGAPTYEQYF.

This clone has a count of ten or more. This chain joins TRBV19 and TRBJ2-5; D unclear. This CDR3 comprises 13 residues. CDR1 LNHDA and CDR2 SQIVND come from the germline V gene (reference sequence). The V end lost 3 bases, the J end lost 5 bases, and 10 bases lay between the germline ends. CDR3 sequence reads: CASSIWGKETQYF. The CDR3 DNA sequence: TGTGCCAGTAGTATCTGGGGTAAGGAGACCCAGTACTTC. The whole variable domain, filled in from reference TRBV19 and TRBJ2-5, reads DGGITQSPKYLFRKEGQNVTLSCEQNLNHDAMYWYRQDPGQGLRLIYYSQIVNDFQKGDIAEGYSVSREKKESFPLTVTSAQKNPTAFYLCASSIWGKETQYFGPGTRLLVL.

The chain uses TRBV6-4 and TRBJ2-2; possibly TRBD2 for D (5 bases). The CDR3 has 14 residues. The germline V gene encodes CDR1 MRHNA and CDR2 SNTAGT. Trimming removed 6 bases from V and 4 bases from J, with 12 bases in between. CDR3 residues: CASSPGLITGELFF. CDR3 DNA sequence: TGTGCCAGCAGCCCCGGACTTATCACCGGGGAGCTGTTTTTT.